These T cell receptor beta chains were read from a single sample in a study of CD8 T cells in Susac syndrome. TCRdb re-analysed the immunoSEQ multiplex PCR reads in MiXCR, keeping a single row per CDR3 protein. Of 75,000 to 95,000 distinct CDR3 sequences detected, 95% to 96% appear once; the ten largest clones hold 0.62%. The sample consisted of CD8+ T cells from PBMCs. The receptors stem from a human donor with Susac syndrome. Both conserved end residues are part of each CDR3. The D gene is left open where the match is weak. Only part of the rows carry a size: once, few, many, or a class if the clone is expanded.

TRBV27	TRBD1	NA	TRBJ1-2	TGTGCCAGCAGTTTATCAGCAGGGGGCGCCTATGGCTACACCTTC	CASSLSAGGAYGYTF
TRBV5-1	TRBD1	few	TRBJ1-1	TGCGCCAGCAGCTTTACCGGGACAGGGAACACTGAAGCTTTCTTT	CASSFTGTGNTEAFF
TRBV20-1	TRBD2	NA	TRBJ2-7	TGCAGTGCTATGGCAGCGGGGGATACCTACGAGCAGTACTTC	CSAMAAGDTYEQYF
TRBV29-1	NA	NA	TRBJ1-1	TGCAGCGTTGACGGGCAGCTGAACACTGAAGCTTTCTTT	CSVDGQLNTEAFF
TRBV6-5	TRBD2	NA	TRBJ2-5	TGTGCCAGCAGCCTGGGGGGGTGGGAGACCCAGTACTTC	CASSLGGWETQYF
TRBV7-9	TRBD1	NA	TRBJ1-1	TGTGCCAGCAGCAGCCGGGACAGGGACATGAACACTGAAGCTTTCTTT	CASSSRDRDMNTEAFF
TRBV4-3	NA	NA	TRBJ2-7	TGCGCCAGCAGCCAAGATGACGGCAGAGCATACGAGCAGTACTTC	CASSQDDGRAYEQYF
TRBV15	NA	NA	TRBJ2-3	TGTGCCACCAGCAGAGATCGGGTCAGCACAGATACGCAGTATTTT	CATSRDRVSTDTQYF
TRBV30	NA	NA	TRBJ2-5	TGTGCCTGGAGCCCACCCCCGGGAGAGACCCAGTACTTC	CAWSPPPGETQYF
TRBV19	TRBD1	NA	TRBJ2-7	TGTGCCAGTAGTCTAAGGACAGGGGGAGAATACGAGCAGTACTTC	CASSLRTGGEYEQYF
TRBV15	TRBD1	NA	TRBJ2-7	TGTGCCACCAGCAGAGATTCGTTAGGGACAGCCTCCTACGAGCAGTACTTC	CATSRDSLGTASYEQYF
TRBV7-8	TRBD1	NA	TRBJ2-7	TGTGCCAGCAGCTTAGGTTACCGGGACAGAAACTACGAGCAGTACTTC	CASSLGYRDRNYEQYF
TRBV28	NA	few	TRBJ1-2	TGTGCCAGCAGTCCGGACCGCTATGGCTACACCTTC	CASSPDRYGYTF
TRBV2	NA	NA	TRBJ1-1	TGTGCCAGCAGTCCTCAGAGGAACACTGAAGCTTTCTTT	CASSPQRNTEAFF
TRBV30	NA	NA	TRBJ1-4	TGTGCCTGGACAGGGGTGGCAACTAATGAAAAACTGTTTTTT	CAWTGVATNEKLFF
TRBV14	NA	NA	TRBJ1-2	TGTGCCAGCAGCCAAGATGATATCGGGTTCCCTAACTATGGCTACACCTTC	CASSQDDIGFPNYGYTF
TRBV30	NA	NA	TRBJ1-6	TGTGCCTACAAGAGCTCCTATAATTCACCCCTCCACTTT	CAYKSSYNSPLHF
TRBV11-1	TRBD1	NA	TRBJ2-2	TGTGCCAGCAGCGTCGACAGGGGTGGGAACACCGGGGAGCTGTTTTTT	CASSVDRGGNTGELFF
TRBV14	TRBD1	NA	TRBJ1-1	TGTGCCAGCAGCCAACCGACAGGGACGGCGAACACTGAAGCTTTCTTT	CASSQPTGTANTEAFF
TRBV18	NA	once	TRBJ1-2	TGTGCCAGCTCACCTACCGTAGAGGGTGATGGCTACACCTTC	CASSPTVEGDGYTF
TRBV29-1	NA	NA	TRBJ2-1	TGCAGCGTCCCGCAACCGGGCTCCTACAATGAGCAGTTCTTC	CSVPQPGSYNEQFF
TRBV7-9	TRBD2	NA	TRBJ2-1	TGTGCCAGCAGCTTAGCTAGCGGGGGCCTCAATGAGCAGTTCTTC	CASSLASGGLNEQFF
TRBV7-9	NA	NA	TRBJ2-7	TGTGCCAGCAGCTCCCCTGGGGTATACGAGCAGTACTTC	CASSSPGVYEQYF
TRBV10-3	TRBD1	NA	TRBJ1-1	TGTGCCATCAGGGGACAGGGGGAAGCTTTCTTT	CAIRGQGEAFF
TRBV9	TRBD1	NA	TRBJ1-1	TGTGCCAGCAGCGCCCTCCGGACAGGGGCCACTGAAGCTTTCTTT	CASSALRTGATEAFF
TRBV9	NA	NA	TRBJ1-1	TGTGCCAGCAGCCTAGGGGCAGGTCCGAACACTGAAGCTTTCTTT	CASSLGAGPNTEAFF
TRBV2	NA	NA	TRBJ1-1	TGTGCCAGCAGTGAAGACAGGGACACTGAAGCTTTCTTT	CASSEDRDTEAFF
TRBV9	TRBD2	NA	TRBJ2-5	TGTGCCAGCAGCGTAGACCCAGCGGGGGGGCAAGAGACCCAGTACTTC	CASSVDPAGGQETQYF
TRBV29-1	NA	NA	TRBJ1-2	TGCAGCGTTGAAACGAGGGATGGCTACACCTTC	CSVETRDGYTF
TRBV11-2	NA	NA	TRBJ1-4	TGTGCCAGCAGCTTAGGACAGTCTAATGAAAAACTGTTTTTT	CASSLGQSNEKLFF
TRBV20-1	NA	NA	TRBJ2-1	TGCAGTGCTAGAGACGGCGGGCATGAGCAGTTCTTC	CSARDGGHEQFF
TRBV15	TRBD1	NA	TRBJ1-4	TGTGCCACCAGTGGGGACAGGGGGCATGAAAAACTGTTTTTT	CATSGDRGHEKLFF
TRBV6-2/TRBV6-3	NA	NA	TRBJ1-1	TGTGCCAGCAGCGCCAGGCTCATGAACACTGAAGCTTTCTTT	CASSARLMNTEAFF
TRBV6-5	NA	NA	TRBJ1-1	TGTGCCAGCAGTTACCGGCAGGGAACGGAAGCTTTCTTT	CASSYRQGTEAFF
TRBV30	NA	once	TRBJ1-1	TGTGCCTGGAGCCCAGCCAACACTGAAGCTTTCTTT	CAWSPANTEAFF
TRBV28	TRBD1	NA	TRBJ2-7	TGTGCCAGCAGTCCCGGGACAGGGGGCCACGAGCAGTACTTC	CASSPGTGGHEQYF
TRBV19	NA	NA	TRBJ1-1	TGTGCCAGTAACCCAAGGACAGTCGGGTTGACTGAAGCTTTCTTT	CASNPRTVGLTEAFF
TRBV3-1	TRBD2	NA	TRBJ2-1	TGTGCCAGCAGCCATATCCGGGACTATGCAAATGAGCAGTTCTTC	CASSHIRDYANEQFF
TRBV4-2	NA	NA	TRBJ1-1	TGTGCCAGCAGCGAAGAGGGGCAACCTGAAGCTTTCTTT	CASSEEGQPEAFF
TRBV20-1	NA	NA	TRBJ1-5	TGCAGTGCTAGCCCGCCGGGGGGGGATCAGCCCCAGCATTTT	CSASPPGGDQPQHF
TRBV29-1	TRBD1	NA	TRBJ1-1	TGCAGCGTTGGGGACAGGGTGGCTTTCTTT	CSVGDRVAFF
TRBV11-3	TRBD1	NA	TRBJ2-7	TGTGCCAGCAGCTCACGCCGTGGACAGGGACCCTACGAGCAGTACTTC	CASSSRRGQGPYEQYF
TRBV29-1	TRBD2	NA	TRBJ2-5	TGCAGCGTTGGAGCGGGGGCGGCGCCTAGAGAGACCCAGTACTTC	CSVGAGAAPRETQYF
TRBV29-1	NA	NA	TRBJ1-2	TGCAGCGTTGAACTTGACAGCGAGGGGTCTTGGGGCTACACCTTC	CSVELDSEGSWGYTF
TRBV5-1	TRBD1	NA	TRBJ1-2	TGCGCCAGCAGCTTTACAGGGGAGGGCTACACCTTC	CASSFTGEGYTF
TRBV20-1	TRBD1	NA	TRBJ1-4	TGCAGTGCTATCGGACAGGGGGCGGGAAATGAAAAACTGTTTTTT	CSAIGQGAGNEKLFF
TRBV29-1	NA	NA	TRBJ2-1	TGCAGCGCTTCGGTGACAGGGAGGGCCAGGGACAATGAGCAGTTCTTC	CSASVTGRARDNEQFF
TRBV29-1	NA	NA	TRBJ2-7	TGCAGCGTTGAAGATCCGGAGAATCCCTACGAGCAGTACTTC	CSVEDPENPYEQYF
TRBV4-3	NA	few	TRBJ2-3	TGTGCCAGCAGCCAAGAGAGCACAGATACGCAGTATTTT	CASSQESTDTQYF
TRBV4-2	NA	NA	TRBJ1-2	TGTGCCAGCAGCTCACCGGGGGTCTATGGCTACACCTTC	CASSSPGVYGYTF
TRBV27	TRBD2	NA	TRBJ2-7	TGTGCCAGCAGTCCGTTAGCGGGGGGAACGTACGAGCAGTACTTC	CASSPLAGGTYEQYF
TRBV24-1	NA	NA	TRBJ2-1	TGTGCCACCAGTGAGGGGCCCTACAATGAGCAGTTCTTC	CATSEGPYNEQFF
TRBV28	NA	NA	TRBJ2-7	TGTGCCAGCATGAATGGAGGCCTCTCCTACGAGCAGTACTTC	CASMNGGLSYEQYF
TRBV20-1	TRBD1	NA	TRBJ1-1	TGCAGTGCTAGAGATACCCAAGTCAGGGGGCGGAACACTGAAGCTTTCTTT	CSARDTQVRGRNTEAFF
TRBV7-9	NA	NA	TRBJ1-1	TGTGCCAGCAGCCTAACCAATATTGAAGCTTTCTTT	CASSLTNIEAFF
TRBV9	NA	NA	TRBJ2-4	TGTGCCAGCAGCGACCACCCCGACGGAAACATTCAGTACTTC	CASSDHPDGNIQYF
TRBV6-6	NA	NA	TRBJ1-1	TGTGCCAGCCTCTCTACGGGGAACACTGAAGCTTTCTTT	CASLSTGNTEAFF
TRBV6-6	NA	NA	TRBJ1-2	TGTGCCAGCACCACGGGGAATCAGGGCTACACCTTC	CASTTGNQGYTF
TRBV20-1	NA	NA	TRBJ2-7	TGCAGTGCTAGAGATATCACAGGGAGTTGGAACGAGCAGTACTTC	CSARDITGSWNEQYF